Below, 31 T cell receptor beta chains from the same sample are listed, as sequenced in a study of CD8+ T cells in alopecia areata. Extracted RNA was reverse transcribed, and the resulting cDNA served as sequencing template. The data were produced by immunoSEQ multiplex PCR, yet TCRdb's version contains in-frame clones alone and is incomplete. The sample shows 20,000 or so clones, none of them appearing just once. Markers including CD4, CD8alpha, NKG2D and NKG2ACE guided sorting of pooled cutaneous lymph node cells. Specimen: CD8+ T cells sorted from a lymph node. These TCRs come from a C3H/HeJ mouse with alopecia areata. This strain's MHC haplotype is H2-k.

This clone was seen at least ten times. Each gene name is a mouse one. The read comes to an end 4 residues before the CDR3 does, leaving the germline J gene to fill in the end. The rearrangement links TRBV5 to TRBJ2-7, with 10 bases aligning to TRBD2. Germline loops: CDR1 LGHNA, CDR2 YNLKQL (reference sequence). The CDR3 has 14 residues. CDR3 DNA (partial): TGTGCCAGCAGCCACCCGGGACTGGGGTAT. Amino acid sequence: CASSHPGLGY. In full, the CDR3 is CASSHPGLGYEQYF.

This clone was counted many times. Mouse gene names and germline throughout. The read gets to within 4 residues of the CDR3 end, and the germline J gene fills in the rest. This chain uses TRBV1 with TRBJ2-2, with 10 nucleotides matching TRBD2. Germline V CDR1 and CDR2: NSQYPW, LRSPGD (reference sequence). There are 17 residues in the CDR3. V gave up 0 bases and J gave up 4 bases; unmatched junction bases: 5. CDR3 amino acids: CTCSADLGGRGTGQLYF. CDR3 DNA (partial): TGCACCTGCAGTGCAGATCTGGGGGGGCGCGGCACCGGG.

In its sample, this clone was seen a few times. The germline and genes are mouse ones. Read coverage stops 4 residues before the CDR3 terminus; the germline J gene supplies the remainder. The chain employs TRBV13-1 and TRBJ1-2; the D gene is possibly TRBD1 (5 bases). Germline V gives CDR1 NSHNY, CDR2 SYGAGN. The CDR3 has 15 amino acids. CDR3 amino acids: CASSDWRTGGADYTF. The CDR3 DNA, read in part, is TGTGCCAGCAGTGATTGGAGGACTGGGGGGGCC.

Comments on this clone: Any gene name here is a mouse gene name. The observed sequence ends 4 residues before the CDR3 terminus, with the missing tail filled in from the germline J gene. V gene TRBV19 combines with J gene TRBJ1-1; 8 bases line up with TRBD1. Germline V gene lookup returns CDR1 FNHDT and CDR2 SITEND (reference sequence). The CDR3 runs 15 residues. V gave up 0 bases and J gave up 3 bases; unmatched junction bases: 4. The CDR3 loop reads CASSIGTGWDTEVFF. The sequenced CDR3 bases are TGTGCCAGCAGTATAGGGACAGGGTGGGACACA.

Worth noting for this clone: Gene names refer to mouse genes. CDR3 sequence: CTCSAGTGVQDTQYF. Incomplete CDR3 DNA: TGCACCTGCAGTGCAGGGACTGGGGTCCAAGAC. The V gene is TRBV1, the J gene TRBJ2-5; 9 positions match TRBD2. The read gets to within 4 residues of the CDR3 end, and the germline J gene fills in the rest. The CDR3 covers 15 residues. V gave up 1 base and J gave up 2 bases; unmatched junction bases: 1. Germline V gene sequence: CDR1 NSQYPW, CDR2 LRSPGD (reference sequence).

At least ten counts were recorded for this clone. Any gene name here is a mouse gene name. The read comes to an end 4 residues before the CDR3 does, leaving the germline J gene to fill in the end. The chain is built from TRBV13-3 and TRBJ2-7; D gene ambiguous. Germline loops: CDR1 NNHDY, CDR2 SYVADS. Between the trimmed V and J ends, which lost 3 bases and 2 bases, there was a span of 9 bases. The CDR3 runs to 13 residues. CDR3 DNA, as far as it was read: TGTGCCAGCAGTGCATACAAAGCCTAT. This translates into CASSAYKAY. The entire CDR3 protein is CASSAYKAYEQYF.

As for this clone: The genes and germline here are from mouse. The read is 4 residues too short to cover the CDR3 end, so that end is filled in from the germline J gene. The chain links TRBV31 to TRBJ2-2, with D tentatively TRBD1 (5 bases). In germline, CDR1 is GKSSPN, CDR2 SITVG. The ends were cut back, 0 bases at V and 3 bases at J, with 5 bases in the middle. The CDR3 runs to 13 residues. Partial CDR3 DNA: TGTGCCTGGAGTCTACAGGACACCGGG. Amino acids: CAWSLQDTG. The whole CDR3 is CAWSLQDTGQLYF.

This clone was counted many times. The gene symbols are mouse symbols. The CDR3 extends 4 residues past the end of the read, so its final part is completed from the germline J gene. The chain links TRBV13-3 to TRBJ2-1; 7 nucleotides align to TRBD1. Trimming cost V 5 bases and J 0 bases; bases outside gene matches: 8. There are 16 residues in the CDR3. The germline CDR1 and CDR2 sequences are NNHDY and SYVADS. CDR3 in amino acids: CASSPRDSYNYAEQFF. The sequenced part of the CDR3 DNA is TGTGCCAGCAGCCCCCGGGACAGCTATAACTATGCT.

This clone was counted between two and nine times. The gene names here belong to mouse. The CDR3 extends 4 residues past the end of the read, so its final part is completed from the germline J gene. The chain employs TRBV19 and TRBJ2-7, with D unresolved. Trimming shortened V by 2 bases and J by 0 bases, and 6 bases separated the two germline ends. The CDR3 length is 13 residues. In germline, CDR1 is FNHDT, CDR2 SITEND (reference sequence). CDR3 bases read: TGTGCCAGCAGTATGTACAACTCCTAT. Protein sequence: CASSMYNSY. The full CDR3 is CASSMYNSYEQYF.

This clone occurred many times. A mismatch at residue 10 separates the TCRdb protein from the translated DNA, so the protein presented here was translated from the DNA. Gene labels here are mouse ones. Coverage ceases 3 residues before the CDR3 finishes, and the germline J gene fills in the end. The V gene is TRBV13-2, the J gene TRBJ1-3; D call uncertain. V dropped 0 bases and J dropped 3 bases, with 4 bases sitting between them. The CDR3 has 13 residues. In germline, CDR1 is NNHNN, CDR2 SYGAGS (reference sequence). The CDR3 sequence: CASGDAVGNTLYF. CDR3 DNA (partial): TGTGCCAGCGGTGATGCAGTTGGAAATACG.

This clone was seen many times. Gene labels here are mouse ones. This CDR3 reads CASSDGTGGYAEQFF. CDR3 DNA (partial): TGTGCCAGCAGTGACGGGACAGGGGGCTATGCT. This rearrangement joins TRBV19 to TRBJ2-1; 11 positions match TRBD1. The sequence runs out 4 residues before the end of the CDR3; the remainder is reconstructed from the germline J gene. The germline V gene encodes CDR1 FNHDT and CDR2 SITEND (reference sequence). V dropped 4 bases and J dropped 3; count of bases not matched to a gene: 3. CDR3 size: 15 residues.

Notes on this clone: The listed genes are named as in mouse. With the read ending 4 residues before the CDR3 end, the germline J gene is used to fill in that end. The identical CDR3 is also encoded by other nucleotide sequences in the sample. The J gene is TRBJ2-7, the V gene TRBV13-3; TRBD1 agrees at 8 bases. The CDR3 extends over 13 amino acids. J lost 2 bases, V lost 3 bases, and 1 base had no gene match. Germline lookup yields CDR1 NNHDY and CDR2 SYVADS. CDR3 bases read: TGTGCCAGCAGTGCAGGGGGCGCCTAT. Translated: CASSAGGAY. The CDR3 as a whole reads CASSAGGAYEQYF.

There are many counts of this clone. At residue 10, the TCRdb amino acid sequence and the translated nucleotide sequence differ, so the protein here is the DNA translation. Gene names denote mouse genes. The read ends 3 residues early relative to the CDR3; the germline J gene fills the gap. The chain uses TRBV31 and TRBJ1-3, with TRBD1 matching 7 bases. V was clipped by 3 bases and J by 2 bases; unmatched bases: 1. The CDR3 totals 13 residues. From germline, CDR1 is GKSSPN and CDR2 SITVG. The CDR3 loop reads CAWRQGAGNTLYF. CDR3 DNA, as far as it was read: TGTGCCTGGAGGCAGGGGGCTGGAAATACG.

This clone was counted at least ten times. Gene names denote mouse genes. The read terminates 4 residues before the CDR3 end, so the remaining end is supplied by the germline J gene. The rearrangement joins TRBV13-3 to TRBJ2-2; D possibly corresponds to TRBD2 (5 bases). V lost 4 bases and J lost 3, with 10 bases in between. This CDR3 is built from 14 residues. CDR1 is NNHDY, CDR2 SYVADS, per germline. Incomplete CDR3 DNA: TGTGCCAGCAGTCGTGGTGGGGACACCGGG. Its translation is CASSRGGDTG. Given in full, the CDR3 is CASSRGGDTGQLYF.

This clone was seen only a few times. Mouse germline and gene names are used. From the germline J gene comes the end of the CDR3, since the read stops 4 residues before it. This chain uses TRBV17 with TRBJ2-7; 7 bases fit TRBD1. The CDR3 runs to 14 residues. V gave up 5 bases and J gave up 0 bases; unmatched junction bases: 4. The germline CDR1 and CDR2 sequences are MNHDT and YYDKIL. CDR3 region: CASSHTGDSYEQYF. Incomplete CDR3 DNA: TGTGCTAGCAGTCACACAGGGGACTCCTAT.

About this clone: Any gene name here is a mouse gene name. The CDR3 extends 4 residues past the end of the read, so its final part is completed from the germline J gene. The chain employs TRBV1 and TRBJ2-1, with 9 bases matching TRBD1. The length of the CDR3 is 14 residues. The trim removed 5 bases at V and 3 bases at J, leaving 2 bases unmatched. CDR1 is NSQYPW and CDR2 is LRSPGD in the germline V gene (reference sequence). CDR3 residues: CTCSYRGPYAEQFF. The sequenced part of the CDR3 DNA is TGCACCTGCAGTTACAGGGGGCCCTATGCT.

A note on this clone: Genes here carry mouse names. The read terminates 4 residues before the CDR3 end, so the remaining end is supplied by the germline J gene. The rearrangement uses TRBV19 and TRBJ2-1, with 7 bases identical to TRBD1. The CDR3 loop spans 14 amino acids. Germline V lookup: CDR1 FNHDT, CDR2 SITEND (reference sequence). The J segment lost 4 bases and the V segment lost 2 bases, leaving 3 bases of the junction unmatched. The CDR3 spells CASSILDRYAEQFF. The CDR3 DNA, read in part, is TGTGCCAGCAGTATTCTGGACAGGTATGCT.

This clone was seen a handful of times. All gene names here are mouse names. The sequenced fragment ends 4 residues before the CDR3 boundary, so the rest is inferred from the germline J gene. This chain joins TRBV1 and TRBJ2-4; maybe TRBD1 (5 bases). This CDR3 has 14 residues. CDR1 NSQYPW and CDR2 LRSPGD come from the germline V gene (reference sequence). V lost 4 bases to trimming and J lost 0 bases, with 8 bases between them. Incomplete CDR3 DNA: TGCACCTGCAGTGGGACATCTAGTCAAAAC. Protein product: CTCSGTSSQN. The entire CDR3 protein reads CTCSGTSSQNTLYF.

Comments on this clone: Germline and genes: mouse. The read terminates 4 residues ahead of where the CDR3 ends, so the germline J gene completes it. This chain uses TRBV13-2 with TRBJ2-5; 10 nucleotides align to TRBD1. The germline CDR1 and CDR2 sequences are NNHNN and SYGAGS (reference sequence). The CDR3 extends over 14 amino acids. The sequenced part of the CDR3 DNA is TGTGCCAGCGGAGGGACAGGGGAGGGAGAC. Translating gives CASGGTGEGD. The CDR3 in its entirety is CASGGTGEGDTQYF.

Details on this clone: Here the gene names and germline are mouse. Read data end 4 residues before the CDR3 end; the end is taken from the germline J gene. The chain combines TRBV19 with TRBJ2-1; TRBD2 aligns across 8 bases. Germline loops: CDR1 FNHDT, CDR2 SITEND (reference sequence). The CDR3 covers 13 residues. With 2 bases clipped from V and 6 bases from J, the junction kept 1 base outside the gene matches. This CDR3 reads CASSMGGAAEQFF. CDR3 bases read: TGTGCCAGCAGTATGGGGGGGGCTGCT.

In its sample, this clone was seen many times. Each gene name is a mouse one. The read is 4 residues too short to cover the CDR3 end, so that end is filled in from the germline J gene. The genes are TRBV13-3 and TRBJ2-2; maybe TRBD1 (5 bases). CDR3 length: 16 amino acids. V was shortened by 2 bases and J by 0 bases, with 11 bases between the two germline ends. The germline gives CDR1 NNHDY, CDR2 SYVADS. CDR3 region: CASSEDISANTGQLYF. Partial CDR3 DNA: TGTGCCAGCAGTGAGGACATATCTGCAAACACCGGG.

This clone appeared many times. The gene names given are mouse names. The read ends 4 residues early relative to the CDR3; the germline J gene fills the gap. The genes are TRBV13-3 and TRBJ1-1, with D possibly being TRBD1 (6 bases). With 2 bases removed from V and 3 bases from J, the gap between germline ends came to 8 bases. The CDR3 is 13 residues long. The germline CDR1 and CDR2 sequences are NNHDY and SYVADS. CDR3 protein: CASSDRGDTEVFF. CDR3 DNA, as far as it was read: TGTGCCAGCAGTGACAGGGGCGACACA.

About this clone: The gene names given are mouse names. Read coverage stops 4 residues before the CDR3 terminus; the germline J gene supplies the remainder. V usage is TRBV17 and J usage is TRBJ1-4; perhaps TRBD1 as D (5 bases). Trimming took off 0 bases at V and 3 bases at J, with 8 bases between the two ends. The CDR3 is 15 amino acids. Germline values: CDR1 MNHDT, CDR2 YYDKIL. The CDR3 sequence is CASSRDLRANERLFF. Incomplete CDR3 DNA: TGTGCTAGCAGTAGAGATCTCAGGGCCAACGAA.

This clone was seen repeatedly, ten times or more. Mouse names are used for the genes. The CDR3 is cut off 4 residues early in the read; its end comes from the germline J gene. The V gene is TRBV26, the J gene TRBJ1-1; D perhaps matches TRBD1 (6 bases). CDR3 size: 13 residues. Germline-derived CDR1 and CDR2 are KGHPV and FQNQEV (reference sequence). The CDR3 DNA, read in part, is TGTGCCAGCCCGACTGGGGGGGCGGGA. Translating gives CASPTGGAG. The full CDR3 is CASPTGGAGEVFF.

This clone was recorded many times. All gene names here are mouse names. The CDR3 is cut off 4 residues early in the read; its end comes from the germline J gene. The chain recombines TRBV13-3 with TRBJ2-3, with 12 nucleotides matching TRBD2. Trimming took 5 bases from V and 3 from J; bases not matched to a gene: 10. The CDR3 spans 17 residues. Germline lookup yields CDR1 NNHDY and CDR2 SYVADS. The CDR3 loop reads CASRTGTGGKEAETLYF. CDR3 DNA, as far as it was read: TGTGCCAGCAGGACCGGGACTGGGGGGAAGGAGGCAGAA.

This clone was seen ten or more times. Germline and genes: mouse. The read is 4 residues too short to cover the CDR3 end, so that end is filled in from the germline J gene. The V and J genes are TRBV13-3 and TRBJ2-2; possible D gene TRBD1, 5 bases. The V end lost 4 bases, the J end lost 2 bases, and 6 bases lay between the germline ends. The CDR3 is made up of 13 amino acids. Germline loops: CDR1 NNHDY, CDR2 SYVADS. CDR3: CASSSGNTGQLYF. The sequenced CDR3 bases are TGTGCCAGCAGTTCAGGGAACACCGGG. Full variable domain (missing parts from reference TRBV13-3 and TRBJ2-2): EAAVTQSPRSKVAVTGGKVTLSCHQTNNHDYMYWYRQDTGHGLRLIHYSYVADSTEKGDIPDGYKASRPSQENFSLILELASLSQTAVYFCASSSGNTGQLYFGEGSKLTVL.

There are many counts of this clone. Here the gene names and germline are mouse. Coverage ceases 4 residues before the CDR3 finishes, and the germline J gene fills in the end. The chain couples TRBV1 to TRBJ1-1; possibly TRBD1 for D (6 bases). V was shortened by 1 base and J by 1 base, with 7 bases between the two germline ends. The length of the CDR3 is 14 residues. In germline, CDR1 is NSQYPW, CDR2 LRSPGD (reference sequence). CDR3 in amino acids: CTCSAAGQNTEVFF. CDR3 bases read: TGCACCTGCAGTGCAGCGGGACAAAACACA.

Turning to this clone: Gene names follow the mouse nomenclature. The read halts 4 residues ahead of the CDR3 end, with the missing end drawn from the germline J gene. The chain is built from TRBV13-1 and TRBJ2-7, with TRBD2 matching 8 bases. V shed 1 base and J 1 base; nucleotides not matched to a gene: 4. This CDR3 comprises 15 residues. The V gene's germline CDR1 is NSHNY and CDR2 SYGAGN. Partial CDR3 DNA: TGTGCCAGCAGTGATAGCCTGGGGGGTTCCTAT. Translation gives CASSDSLGGSY. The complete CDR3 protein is CASSDSLGGSYEQYF.

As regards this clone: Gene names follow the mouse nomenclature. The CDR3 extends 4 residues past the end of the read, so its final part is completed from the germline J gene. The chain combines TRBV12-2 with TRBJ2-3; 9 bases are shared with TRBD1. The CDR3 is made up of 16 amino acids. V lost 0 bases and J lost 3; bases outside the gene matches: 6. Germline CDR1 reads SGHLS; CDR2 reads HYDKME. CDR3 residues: CASSLGTGRKAETLYF. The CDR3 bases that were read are TGTGCCAGCTCTCTCGGGACAGGGAGGAAGGCAGAA.

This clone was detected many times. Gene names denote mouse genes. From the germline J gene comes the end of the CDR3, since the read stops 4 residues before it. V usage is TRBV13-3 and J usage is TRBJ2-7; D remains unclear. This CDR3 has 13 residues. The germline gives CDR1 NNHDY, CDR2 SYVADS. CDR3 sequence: CASSDNELYEQYF. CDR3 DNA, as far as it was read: TGTGCCAGCAGTGATAACGAACTTTAT.

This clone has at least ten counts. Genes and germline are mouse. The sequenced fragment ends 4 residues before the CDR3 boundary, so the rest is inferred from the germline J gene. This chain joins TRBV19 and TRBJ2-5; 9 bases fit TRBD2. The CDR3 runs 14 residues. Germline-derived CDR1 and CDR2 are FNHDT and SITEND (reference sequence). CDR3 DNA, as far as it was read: TGTGCCAGCAGCCTTGACTGGGGGAAAGAC. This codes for CASSLDWGKD. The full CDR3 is CASSLDWGKDTQYF.